Listed below are T cell receptor beta chains from one sample, sequenced in a study of radiation and T cells in renal cell carcinoma. Assay used: immunoSEQ multiplex PCR; TCRdb lists only in-frame clones, some missing. The sample carries just under 150,000 clones, 75% to 90% recorded once. The sequencing here drew on blood, taken from a patient whose treatment included radiotherapy and nephrectomy. The origin of the receptors is a woman in her 50s with renal cell carcinoma. Each CDR3 is given with its conserved first and last residue. D genes are given only for firm matches. Where a row states a size, it is once, few, many or the class of an expanded clone; other rows omit it.

cdr3_nt	cdr3_aa	v_call	j_call	clone_size	d_call
TGTGCCAGCAGTCCGACTAGCGCCAACACCGGGGAGCTGTTTTTT	CASSPTSANTGELFF	TRBV6-6	TRBJ2-2	NA	TRBD2
TGTGCCAGCAGCTTAGGACAGGCGAGGAGCACTGAAGCTTTCTTT	CASSLGQARSTEAFF	TRBV7-9	TRBJ1-1	once	NA
TGTGCCAGCAGCCCCATCGGAGGAGGGCTCGCTGAAGCTTTCTTT	CASSPIGGGLAEAFF	TRBV5-4	TRBJ1-1	NA	NA
TGCGCCAGCAGTGGACTCTACGAGGGGAACGACACAAAAGGTGGCAATCAGCCCCAGCATTTT	CASSGLYEGNDTKGGNQPQHF	TRBV10-1	TRBJ1-5	NA	NA
TGCGCCAGCAGCACAACAGATACGCAGTATTTT	CASSTTDTQYF	TRBV5-1	TRBJ2-3	few	NA
TGTGCCAGCAGCTTATGGACAGGCCCGAACACTGAAGCTTTCTTT	CASSLWTGPNTEAFF	TRBV7-8	TRBJ1-1	few	TRBD1
TGTGCCATCAGTGTGGGGGGCGGTGGGGCCAACGTCCTGACTTTC	CAISVGGGGANVLTF	TRBV10-3	TRBJ2-6	NA	NA
TGCGCCAGCAAATGGACAGTTGCAACTAATGAAAAACTGTTTTTT	CASKWTVATNEKLFF	TRBV5-1	TRBJ1-4	NA	NA
TGTGCCTGGACTAGCCCAGCCAGGTATGGCTACACCTTC	CAWTSPARYGYTF	TRBV30	TRBJ1-2	few	NA
TGCGCCAGCAGCCTGGGGGTTCGGGATCAGCCCCAGCATTTT	CASSLGVRDQPQHF	TRBV5-1	TRBJ1-5	NA	NA
TGTGCCAGCTCGTCCCAGGACCAGCCCCAGCATTTT	CASSSQDQPQHF	TRBV18	TRBJ1-5	NA	NA
TGCGCCAGCAGCCCAGGGGTTAGCAATCAGCCCCAGCATTTT	CASSPGVSNQPQHF	TRBV5-1	TRBJ1-5	NA	NA
TGTGCCAGCAGTTCCCTCGAGACAGGGGGATACGAGCAGTACTTC	CASSSLETGGYEQYF	TRBV28	TRBJ2-7	NA	TRBD1
TGTGCCAGCAGCTTAGCGATGAATCAGCCCCAGCATTTT	CASSLAMNQPQHF	TRBV7-7	TRBJ1-5	few	NA
TGTGCCAGCAGTTTATCGTGGGTAATCCAGCCCCAGCATTTT	CASSLSWVIQPQHF	TRBV27	TRBJ1-5	NA	NA
TGTGCCAGCAGTTACCCAGGTAAAAATCAGCCCCAGCATTTT	CASSYPGKNQPQHF	TRBV6-6	TRBJ1-5	many	NA
TGTGCCAGCTCGGGCGGGGACGTTTTCGGTGAAAAACTGTTTTTT	CASSGGDVFGEKLFF	TRBV9	TRBJ1-4	NA	NA
TGTGCCAGCAGCGATCCGGGGACCCGCGACTATGGCTACACCTTC	CASSDPGTRDYGYTF	TRBV7-9	TRBJ1-2	NA	NA
TGTGCCAGCAGCCAGACAATTTCGGACACTGAAGCTTTCTTT	CASSQTISDTEAFF	TRBV6-6	TRBJ1-1	NA	NA
TGTGCCATCAGTGTGATAGATGCGAGAACCTACTCTGGCTACACCTTC	CAISVIDARTYSGYTF	TRBV10-3	TRBJ1-2	NA	NA
TGTGCCAGCAGCAGGGGGCTCACCGGGGAGCTGTTTTTT	CASSRGLTGELFF	TRBV6-4	TRBJ2-2	NA	TRBD1
TGCGCCAGCAGCTCGGGGACCATTGATGGCTACACCTTC	CASSSGTIDGYTF	TRBV5-1	TRBJ1-2	NA	NA
TGTGCCAGCAGCTTGGGGCAGGGGCTTGGCACAGATACGCAGTATTTT	CASSLGQGLGTDTQYF	TRBV5-5	TRBJ2-3	NA	NA
TGCGCCAGCAGCACCGGATTGGGACAGGCGAACTACGAGCAGTACTTC	CASSTGLGQANYEQYF	TRBV5-1	TRBJ2-7	NA	TRBD1
TGCGCCAGCAGCGCTGGGGCAGAAAACACCATATATTTT	CASSAGAENTIYF	TRBV5-1	TRBJ1-3	NA	NA
TGTGCCAGCAGACGGACAGCGACTAACTATGGCTACACCTTC	CASRRTATNYGYTF	TRBV27	TRBJ1-2	NA	NA
TGTGCCAGCAGTTCAACCCGGGACCGACTGGCCGGGGAGCTGTTTTTT	CASSSTRDRLAGELFF	TRBV6-5	TRBJ2-2	NA	NA
TGCGCCAGCAGCTTGTTCGGGGGCTGGGATCAGCCCCAGCATTTT	CASSLFGGWDQPQHF	TRBV5-1	TRBJ1-5	few	NA
TGTGCCAGCAGCGTAGGGGCGGGAGGTGGGAATGAGCAGTTCTTC	CASSVGAGGGNEQFF	TRBV9	TRBJ2-1	once	TRBD2
TGTGCCAGTAGTAGAGCAGCTGAAGCTTTCTTT	CASSRAAEAFF	TRBV19	TRBJ1-1	few	NA
TGTGCCAGTAGTCTGGACAGCGGGGGGCGATACAATGAGCAGTTCTTC	CASSLDSGGRYNEQFF	TRBV19	TRBJ2-1	NA	TRBD2
TGCAGTGCTAGTTACAATGAGCAGTTCTTC	CSASYNEQFF	TRBV20-1	TRBJ2-1	NA	NA
TGTGCCAGCAGACAGGCAGCTAACTATGGCTACACCTTC	CASRQAANYGYTF	TRBV28	TRBJ1-2	once	NA
TGTGCCAGCAGACAGGGTAACTATGGCTACACCTTC	CASRQGNYGYTF	TRBV6-5	TRBJ1-2	NA	NA
TGTGCCAGCAGCATACCAGTTCCGGGCGAGCAGTACTTC	CASSIPVPGEQYF	TRBV28	TRBJ2-7	NA	NA
TGTGCCAGCAGCCAAACTAGCGGCCAGACCCAGTACTTC	CASSQTSGQTQYF	TRBV7-2	TRBJ2-5	NA	TRBD2
TGCGCCAGCAGCTTGGAGGCCGGGACAGCGAAAAACATTCAGTACTTC	CASSLEAGTAKNIQYF	TRBV5-1	TRBJ2-4	NA	TRBD1
TGTGCCAGCAGCCGGACAGACTACGAGCAGTACTTC	CASSRTDYEQYF	TRBV7-9	TRBJ2-7	NA	NA
TGTGCCAGCAGCCAAGTTAGATCACGGGCCGGGGAGCTGTTTTTT	CASSQVRSRAGELFF	TRBV14	TRBJ2-2	NA	NA
TGCGCCAGCAGCCCTAGCGTATACACAGATACGCAGTATTTT	CASSPSVYTDTQYF	TRBV10-1	TRBJ2-3	NA	NA
TGTGCCAGTACCGTGACAGGGGACTATGGCTACACCTTC	CASTVTGDYGYTF	TRBV19	TRBJ1-2	NA	TRBD1
TGTGCCTGGAGCGGAGGGAACTATGGCTACACCTTC	CAWSGGNYGYTF	TRBV30	TRBJ1-2	NA	NA
TGTGCCAGCAGCTCCTCCTACACCAGGGGTAGCAATCAGCCCCAGCATTTT	CASSSSYTRGSNQPQHF	TRBV5-6	TRBJ1-5	NA	NA
TGTGCCAGCAGCTTCGCAGGACAGGGCTACACCTTC	CASSFAGQGYTF	TRBV7-9	TRBJ1-2	NA	NA
TGTGCCAGTAGTTCCGGACAGGGCACTGAAGCTTTCTTT	CASSSGQGTEAFF	TRBV19	TRBJ1-1	NA	TRBD1
TGTGCCAGCTCACCATACGGGCAAGAGACCCAGTACTTC	CASSPYGQETQYF	TRBV18	TRBJ2-5	NA	NA
TGTGCCAGCAGCTTACCCGGCGGGAGTTCCTACAATGAGCAGTTCTTC	CASSLPGGSSYNEQFF	TRBV7-9	TRBJ2-1	NA	TRBD2
TGTGCCAGCAGCGTGATCAGCGGGAGTGCAGATACGCAGTATTTT	CASSVISGSADTQYF	TRBV9	TRBJ2-3	NA	TRBD2
TGTGCCAGCCGTAGCGGGAGCACAGATACGCAGTATTTT	CASRSGSTDTQYF	TRBV27	TRBJ2-3	NA	TRBD2
TGTGCCAGCAGCTCACAGACAGCACTCTCTGGAAACACCATATATTTT	CASSSQTALSGNTIYF	TRBV9	TRBJ1-3	few	NA
TGTGCCAGCAGTTTATTTGTAACCTCGGGGGACCCGCTCGAGCAGTACTTC	CASSLFVTSGDPLEQYF	TRBV27	TRBJ2-7	NA	NA
TGCGCCAGCAGCCAAGATTCCGCAGGGGCGGTTGAAGCTTTCTTT	CASSQDSAGAVEAFF	TRBV4-3	TRBJ1-1	few	NA
TGTGCCATCATGCCACCGGGACAGAACACTGAAGCTTTCTTT	CAIMPPGQNTEAFF	TRBV10-3	TRBJ1-1	few	NA
TGTGCCACCCAACAGGGAACTGGGGCCAACGTCCTGACTTTC	CATQQGTGANVLTF	TRBV10-3	TRBJ2-6	few	NA
TGTGCCAGTAGTGAGGCCCTTTGGGTCAATCAGCCCCAGCATTTT	CASSEALWVNQPQHF	TRBV19	TRBJ1-5	NA	NA